This TCR beta chain was recorded in a study of PD-L1 blockade in urothelial cancer. Germline CDR1 is WSHSY and CDR2 is SAAADI. The CDR3 totals 14 residues. Trimming cost V 6 bases and J 5 bases; bases outside gene matches: 2. The protocol was immunoSEQ multiplex PCR, while the TCRdb copy is restricted to in-frame clones and leaves out a portion. In the table there are about 76,000 clones, roughly 90% of which are singletons. Time point: pretreatment peripheral blood. V usage is TRBV10-2 and J usage is TRBJ1-4; 11 bases fit TRBD1. This clonotype was obtained from a man in his sixties or seventies with urothelial cancer. The sequences come from PBMCs, collected around atezolizumab (anti-PD-L1) treatment. The CDR3 loop is CASRGTGGNEKLFF. DNA for the CDR3: TGCGCCAGCAGGGGGACAGGGGGGAATGAAAAACTGTTTTTT.